What follows are 25 T cell receptor beta chains derived from one specimen sequenced in a study of OX40 agonist ivuxolimab in advanced cancers. Data came from immunoSEQ multiplex PCR; TCRdb stores just in-frame clones and leaves some out. Here the sample spans tens of thousands of clones, approximately 88% being singletons. Source: CD4+ or CD8+ T cells sorted from blood, taken in a trial of the OX40 agonist ivuxolimab. Every receptor here comes from an adult with an advanced solid tumor such as melanoma, head and neck, liver or kidney cancer.

The V gene is TRBV7-2, the J gene TRBJ2-1; D is undetermined. Germline lookup yields CDR1 SGHTA and CDR2 FQGNSA. V was pared by 2 bases and J by 10 bases, with 9 bases between. This CDR3 is built from 12 residues. In DNA form, the CDR3 reads TGTGCCAGCAGCTTAAATTCCTGGGAGCAGTTCTTC. Translated: CASSLNSWEQFF.

The chain has TRBV5-4 and TRBJ1-4, with 7 bases matching TRBD1. This CDR3 spans 15 amino acids. The germline gives CDR1 SGHNT, CDR2 YYREEE (reference sequence). V was pared by 4 bases and J by 7 bases, with 10 bases of the junction left unmatched. CDR3 nucleotides: TGTGCCAGCAGCGTATACCGGGACAGAAGTGAAAAACTGTTTTTT. Translating it yields CASSVYRDRSEKLFF.

V and J are TRBV6-5 and TRBJ2-1; 8 positions match TRBD1. Trimming cost V 2 bases and J 2 bases; bases outside gene matches: 5. The CDR3 totals 16 residues. Germline lookup yields CDR1 MNHEY and CDR2 SVGAGI. In DNA, the CDR3 is TGTGCCAGCAGTTACCCGGACAGGGAGACCTACAATGAGCAGTTCTTC. Its protein product is CASSYPDRETYNEQFF.

V is TRBV6-4 and J is TRBJ2-7; 9 bases match TRBD2. Germline CDR1 reads MRHNA; CDR2 reads SNTAGT. The trim removed 3 bases at V and 2 bases at J, leaving 2 bases unmatched. The CDR3 runs to 14 residues. Written as DNA, the CDR3 is TGTGCCAGCAGTGAATTAGCGGGGGCCTACGAGCAGTACTTC. This sequence encodes CASSELAGAYEQYF.

This chain joins TRBV27 and TRBJ1-5; D remains unclear. Germline V CDR1 and CDR2: MNHEY, SMNVEV (reference sequence). V was shortened by 2 bases and J by 4 bases, with 12 bases between the two germline ends. The CDR3 is made up of 15 amino acids. The CDR3 DNA sequence: TGTGCCAGCAGTTTAGACGCAGCCTTAAATCAGCCCCAGCATTTT. Its translation is CASSLDAALNQPQHF.

The chain recombines TRBV18 with TRBJ1-5; TRBD1 might be the D (5 bases). Germline V CDR1 and CDR2: KGHSH, LQKENI. There are 14 residues in the CDR3. V was trimmed by 6 bases and J by 2 bases, leaving 11 bases between them. The CDR3 region is CASSPWGRNQPQHF. Written as DNA, the CDR3 is TGTGCCAGCTCCCCCTGGGGCCGCAATCAGCCCCAGCATTTT. Full variable domain (missing parts from reference TRBV18 and TRBJ1-5): NAGVMQNPRHLVRRRGQEARLRCSPMKGHSHVYWYRQLPEEGLKFMVYLQKENIIDESGMPKERFSAEFPKEGPSILRIQQVVRGDSAAYFCASSPWGRNQPQHFGDGTRLSIL.

The chain recombines TRBV7-9 with TRBJ2-5, with 7 bases identical to TRBD2. Unmatched junction bases numbered 1, after V lost 1 base and J lost 2 bases. CDR1 SEHNR and CDR2 FQNEAQ come from the germline V gene (reference sequence). CDR3 size: 14 residues. CDR3 sequence reads: CASSLVGGQETQYF. CDR3 nucleotides: TGTGCCAGCAGCTTAGTCGGGGGGCAAGAGACCCAGTACTTC.

This clone has only one observation. This chain joins TRBV7-6 and TRBJ1-3, with TRBD1 matching 11 bases. The CDR3 totals 14 residues. Germline CDR1 and CDR2: SGHVS and FNYEAQ. With 4 bases clipped from V and 7 bases from J, the junction kept 3 bases outside the gene matches. The DNA of the CDR3 is TGTGCCAGCAGCTGGGGACAGGGGGTCAACACCATATATTTT. It specifies CASSWGQGVNTIYF.

The V and J genes are TRBV10-3 and TRBJ1-5; 7 nucleotides align to TRBD1. Trimming at V came to 6 bases and at J to 4 bases, leaving 3 bases not matched to a gene. The CDR3 loop spans 13 amino acids. Germline assignment: CDR1 ENHRY and CDR2 SYGVKD. CDR3 amino acids: CAIRGDSNQPQHF. CDR3 sequence (DNA): TGTGCCATCAGAGGGGACAGTAATCAGCCCCAGCATTTT.

This clone was counted between two and nine times. The chain has TRBV10-3 and TRBJ1-1, with 9 bases matching TRBD1. V was pared by 2 bases and J by 8 bases, with 6 bases of the junction left unmatched. Germline-derived CDR1 and CDR2 are ENHRY and SYGVKD. CDR3 length: 14 residues. CDR3 in amino acids: CAISELTGGTEAFF. The CDR3 nucleotides are TGTGCCATCAGTGAGCTGACAGGGGGGACCGAAGCTTTCTTT.

This rearrangement joins TRBV7-2 to TRBJ2-1, with D hard to call. In germline, CDR1 is SGHTA, CDR2 FQGNSA. Trimming stripped 1 base from V and 3 bases from J, with 10 bases between. The CDR3 runs to 15 residues. The CDR3 reads CASSLVFSSYNEQFF. In DNA, the CDR3 is TGTGCCAGCAGCTTAGTATTTAGTAGCTACAATGAGCAGTTCTTC. The full variable domain, with the rest looked up from reference TRBV7-2 and TRBJ2-1, is GAGVSQSPSNKVTEKGKDVELRCDPISGHTALYWYRQSLGQGLEFLIYFQGNSAPDKSGLPSDRFSAERTGGSVSTLTIQRTQQEDSAVYLCASSLVFSSYNEQFFGPGTRLTVL.

The chain combines TRBV7-8 with TRBJ2-7, with 9 positions matching TRBD2. The V and J ends lost 5 bases and 7 bases, in that order; junction bases with no gene match: 12. Germline assignment: CDR1 SGHVS and CDR2 FQNEAQ. The CDR3 is 15 amino acids. Here the CDR3 DNA reads TGTGCCAGCAGCCCTCCCGCGGGAGGGCCTCTTGAGCAGTACTTC. Protein product: CASSPPAGGPLEQYF.

The J gene is TRBJ2-7, the V gene TRBV4-1; D gene ambiguous. The CDR3 sequence is 14 residues long. Deletions cut 5 bases from V and 3 bases from J, with 14 bases between. The germline CDR1 and CDR2 sequences are MGHRA and YSYEKL. For the CDR3, the DNA is TGCGCCAGCAGCTCGACGGTCGCTCTCTACGAGCAGTACTTC. Protein: CASSSTVALYEQYF.

The chain recombines TRBV5-1 with TRBJ2-7, with D unclear. The CDR3 contains 13 residues. Germline lookup yields CDR1 SGHRS and CDR2 YFSETQ. V lost 0 bases and J 3 bases, leaving 7 bases between the germline ends. The CDR3 DNA is TGCGCCAGCAGCTTGGGGGTTGGCTACGAGCAGTACTTC. It codes for CASSLGVGYEQYF.

This chain links TRBV23-1 with TRBJ2-7; no definite D call. TRBV23-1 is an ORF, and what it does is uncertain. V lost 6 bases and J lost 5, with 8 bases in between. The CDR3 covers 11 residues. The CDR3 nucleotides read TGCGCCAGCAGCTCTCTTGACGAGCAGTACTTC. Protein product: CASSSLDEQYF.

This chain links TRBV4-1 with TRBJ1-1; D gene unclear. The V and J ends lost 10 bases and 5 bases respectively, with 17 bases between them. In germline, CDR1 is MGHRA, CDR2 YSYEKL. This CDR3 has 13 amino acids. In nucleotides, the CDR3 is TGCGCCACCTCCACTATGAGTGGTACTGAAGCTTTCTTT. Translated: CATSTMSGTEAFF.

This chain links TRBV27 with TRBJ1-2; TRBD1 is a possible D gene (5 bases). V dropped 3 bases and J dropped 2 bases, with 10 bases sitting between them. CDR3 length: 14 amino acids. Germline values: CDR1 MNHEY, CDR2 SMNVEV (reference sequence). The CDR3 DNA reads as TGTGCCAGCAGTTTCCGGGGCCCAAACTATGGCTACACCTTC. Translating gives CASSFRGPNYGYTF.

The chain employs TRBV19 and TRBJ1-2, with D perhaps TRBD1 (5 bases). Trimming stripped 3 bases from V and 3 bases from J, with 8 bases between. The CDR3 consists of 13 residues. Germline loops: CDR1 LNHDA, CDR2 SQIVND (reference sequence). In DNA form, the CDR3 reads TGTGCCAGTAGTATTCGGGACTACTATGGCTACACCTTC. It codes for CASSIRDYYGYTF.

The chain employs TRBV7-6 and TRBJ1-2; 8 positions agree with TRBD1. The CDR3 is 16 amino acids. Germline trimming cut 4 bases from V and 4 bases from J; bases unmatched to any gene: 11. The germline V gene encodes CDR1 SGHVS and CDR2 FNYEAQ. The chain's CDR3 is CASSSSQGAQGYGYTF. The CDR3 DNA follows: TGTGCCAGCAGCTCAAGTCAGGGGGCGCAGGGCTATGGCTACACCTTC.

The chain couples TRBV15 to TRBJ1-5; 7 bases fit TRBD1. Looked up from germline, CDR1 is LNHNV and CDR2 is YYDKDF (reference sequence). CDR3 size: 17 residues. J was trimmed by 8 bases and V by 0 bases; bases with no gene match: 13. CDR3 bases: TGTGCCACCAGCAGAGATTCTCAGGGGGTATATTTTAAGCCCCAGCATTTT. It translates to CATSRDSQGVYFKPQHF.

The rearrangement joins TRBV6-1 to TRBJ1-5; tentatively, D is TRBD1 (6 bases). Germline V gene data show CDR1 as MNHNS and CDR2 as SASEGT. The V and J ends lost 3 bases and 3 bases respectively, with 15 bases between them. This CDR3 contains 16 residues. CDR3 DNA: TGTGCCAGCAGTGACCCCCGGGGGCCCTTCAATCAGCCCCAGCATTTT. Translated, it gives CASSDPRGPFNQPQHF.

This clone ranks as medium-sized (0.01 to 0.1%). The junction departs from germline at one end; a sequencing error may be responsible. V gene TRBV29-1 combines with J gene TRBJ2-2; TRBD1 matches at 7 bases. Per germline, CDR1 SQVTM and CDR2 ANQGSEA. The CDR3 totals 13 residues. DNA for the CDR3: TGCAGTGTTGACAGGGCGAACACCGGGGAGCTGTTTTTT. It yields the protein CSVDRANTGELFF.

This sequence joins TRBV29-1 and TRBJ1-2; D is ambiguous. Per the germline V gene, CDR1 is SQVTM and CDR2 is ANQGSEA. Trimming took off 3 bases at V and 2 bases at J, with 13 bases between the two ends. This CDR3 contains 14 residues. The CDR3 region is CSVDNRQRNYGYTF. CDR3 sequence (DNA): TGCAGCGTTGACAATCGGCAAAGAAACTATGGCTACACCTTC. The whole variable domain, filled in from reference TRBV29-1 and TRBJ1-2, reads SAVISQKPSRDICQRGTSLTIQCQVDSQVTMMFWYRQQPGQSLTLIATANQGSEATYESGFVIDKFPISRPNLTFSTLTVSNMSPEDSSIYLCSVDNRQRNYGYTFGSGTRLTVV.

This chain links TRBV10-3 with TRBJ2-3, with D possibly TRBD2 on 5 matching bases. This CDR3 contains 14 residues. Per the germline V gene, CDR1 is ENHRY and CDR2 is SYGVKD. The germline V and J ends were trimmed by 3 bases and 2 bases, with 9 bases remaining between them. CDR3 loop: CAISDLGVTDTQYF. The CDR3, as DNA: TGTGCCATCAGTGATCTCGGGGTCACAGATACGCAGTATTTT.

The chain links TRBV9 to TRBJ2-5, with 7 bases identical to TRBD2. With V trimmed by 4 bases and J by 2 bases, 14 bases remained unmatched. Looked up from germline, CDR1 is SGDLS and CDR2 is YYNGEE. The CDR3 is made up of 17 amino acids. The CDR3 DNA is TGTGCCAGCAGCCCAGCGGGACTACCCCATATTCAAGAGACCCAGTACTTC. It yields the protein CASSPAGLPHIQETQYF.